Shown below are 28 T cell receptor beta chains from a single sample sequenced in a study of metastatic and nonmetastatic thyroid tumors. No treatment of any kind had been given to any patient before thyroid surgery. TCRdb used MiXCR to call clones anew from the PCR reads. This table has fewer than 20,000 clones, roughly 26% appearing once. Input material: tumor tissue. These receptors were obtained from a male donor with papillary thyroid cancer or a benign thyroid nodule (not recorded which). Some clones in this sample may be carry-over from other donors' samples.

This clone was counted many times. The CDR3 region has the DNA TGTGCCACCAGCCCCTCCCGCCTTGGGGAAACGAGCACTGAAGCTTTCTTT. Encoded protein: CATSPSRLGETSTEAFF. The chain employs TRBV15 and TRBJ1-1; the D is unclear. The length of the CDR3 is 17 residues. CDR1 and CDR2 (germline): LNHNV, YYDKDF (reference sequence). V dropped 5 bases and J dropped 4 bases, with 23 bases sitting between them.

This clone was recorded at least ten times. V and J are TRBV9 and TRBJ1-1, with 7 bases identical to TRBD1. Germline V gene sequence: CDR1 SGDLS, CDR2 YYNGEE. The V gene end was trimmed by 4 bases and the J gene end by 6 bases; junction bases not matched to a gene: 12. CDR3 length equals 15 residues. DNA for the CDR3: TGTGCCAGCAGCAGAGGGGGCGCGGGCGTGGCTGAAGCTTTCTTT. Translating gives CASSRGGAGVAEAFF.

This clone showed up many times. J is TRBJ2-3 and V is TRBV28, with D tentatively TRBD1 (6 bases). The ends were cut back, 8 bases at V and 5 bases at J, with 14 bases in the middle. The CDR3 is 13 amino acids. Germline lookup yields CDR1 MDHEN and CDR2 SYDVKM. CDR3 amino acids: CASGFRGRDTQYF. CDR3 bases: TGTGCCAGCGGGTTCAGGGGCAGAGATACGCAGTATTTT. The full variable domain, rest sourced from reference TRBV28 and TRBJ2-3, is DVKVTQSSRYLVKRTGEKVFLECVQDMDHENMFWYRQDPGLGLRLIYFSYDVKMKEKGDIPEGYSVSREKKERFSLILESASTNQTSMYLCASGFRGRDTQYFGPGTRLTVL.

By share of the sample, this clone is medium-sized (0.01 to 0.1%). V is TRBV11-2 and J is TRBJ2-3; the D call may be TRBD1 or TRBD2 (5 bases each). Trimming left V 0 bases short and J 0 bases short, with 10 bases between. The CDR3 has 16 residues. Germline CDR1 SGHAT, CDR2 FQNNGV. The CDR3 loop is CASSLEWGGSTDTQYF. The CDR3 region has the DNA TGTGCCAGCAGCTTAGAGTGGGGCGGGAGCACAGATACGCAGTATTTT. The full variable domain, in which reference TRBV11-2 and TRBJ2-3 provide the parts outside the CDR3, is EAGVAQSPRYKIIEKRQSVAFWCNPISGHATLYWYQQILGQGPKLLIQFQNNGVVDDSQLPKDRFSAERLKGVDSTLKIQPAKLEDSAVYLCASSLEWGGSTDTQYFGPGTRLTVL.

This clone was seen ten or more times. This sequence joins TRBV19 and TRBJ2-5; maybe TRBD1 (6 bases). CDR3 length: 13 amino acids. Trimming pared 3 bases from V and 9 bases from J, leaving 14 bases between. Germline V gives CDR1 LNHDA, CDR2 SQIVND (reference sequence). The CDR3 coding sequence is TGTGCCAGTAGTATGGGGACATCCGCGGCCCAGTACTTC. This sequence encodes CASSMGTSAAQYF.

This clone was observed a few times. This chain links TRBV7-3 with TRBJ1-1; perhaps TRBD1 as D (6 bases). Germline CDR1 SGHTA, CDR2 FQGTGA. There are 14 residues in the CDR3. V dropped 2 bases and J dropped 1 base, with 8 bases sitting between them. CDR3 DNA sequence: TGTGCCAGCAGCTTACAGGGGTCGAACACTGAAGCTTTCTTT. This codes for CASSLQGSNTEAFF.

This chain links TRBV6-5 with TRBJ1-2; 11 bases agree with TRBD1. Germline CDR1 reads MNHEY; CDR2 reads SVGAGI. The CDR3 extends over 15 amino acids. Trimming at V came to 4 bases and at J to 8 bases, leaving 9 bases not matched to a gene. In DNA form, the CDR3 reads TGTGCCAGCAGTTCTTCCGGGACAGGGGGTCGGGGCTACACCTTC. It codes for CASSSSGTGGRGYTF.

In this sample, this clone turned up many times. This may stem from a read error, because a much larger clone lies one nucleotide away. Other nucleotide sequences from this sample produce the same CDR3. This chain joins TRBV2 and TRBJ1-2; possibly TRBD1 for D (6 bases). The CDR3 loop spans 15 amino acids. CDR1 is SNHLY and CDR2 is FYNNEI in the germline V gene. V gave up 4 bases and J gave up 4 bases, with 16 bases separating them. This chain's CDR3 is CASSASSTGTYGYTF. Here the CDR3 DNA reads TGTGCCAGCAGTGCTTCTAGTACAGGGACCTATGGCTACACCTTC.

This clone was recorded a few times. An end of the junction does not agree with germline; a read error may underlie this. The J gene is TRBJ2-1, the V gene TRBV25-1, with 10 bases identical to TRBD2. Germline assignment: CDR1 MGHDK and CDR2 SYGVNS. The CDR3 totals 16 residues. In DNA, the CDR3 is TGTGCCAGCAGAGAATCAGCGGGAGGGCCCACCAATGAGCAGTTCTTC. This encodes CASRESAGGPTNEQFF.

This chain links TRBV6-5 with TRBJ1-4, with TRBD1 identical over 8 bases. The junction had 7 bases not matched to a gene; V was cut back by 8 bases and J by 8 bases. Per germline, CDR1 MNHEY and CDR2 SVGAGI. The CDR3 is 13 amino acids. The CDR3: CASGGTGREKLFF. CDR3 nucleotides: TGTGCCAGCGGAGGGACAGGTAGAGAAAAACTGTTTTTT.

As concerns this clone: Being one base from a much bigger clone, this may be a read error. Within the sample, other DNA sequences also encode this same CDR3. Here the CDR3 DNA reads TGTGCCAGCAGCTTAGATGGGCAGAGGGGCAACACCGGGGAGCTGTTTTTT. Its protein is CASSLDGQRGNTGELFF. The genes are TRBV11-1 and TRBJ2-2; TRBD1 or TRBD2 may be the D gene (5 bases each). This CDR3 region has 17 residues. Trimming shortened V by 1 base and J by 2 bases, and 14 bases separated the two germline ends. CDR1 SGHAT and CDR2 FQDESV come from the germline V gene (reference sequence). The full variable domain, with the rest looked up from reference TRBV11-1 and TRBJ2-2, is EAEVAQSPRYKITEKSQAVAFWCDPISGHATLYWYRQILGQGPELLVQFQDESVVDDSQLPKDRFSAERLKGVDSTLKIQPAELGDSAMYLCASSLDGQRGNTGELFFGEGSRLTVL.

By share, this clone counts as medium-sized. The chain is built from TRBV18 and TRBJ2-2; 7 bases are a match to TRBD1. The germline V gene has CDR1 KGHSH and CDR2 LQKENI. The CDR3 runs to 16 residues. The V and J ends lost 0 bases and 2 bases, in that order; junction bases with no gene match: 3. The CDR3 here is CASSPPGTANTGELFF. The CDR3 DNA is TGTGCCAGCTCACCACCGGGGACAGCAAACACCGGGGAGCTGTTTTTT.

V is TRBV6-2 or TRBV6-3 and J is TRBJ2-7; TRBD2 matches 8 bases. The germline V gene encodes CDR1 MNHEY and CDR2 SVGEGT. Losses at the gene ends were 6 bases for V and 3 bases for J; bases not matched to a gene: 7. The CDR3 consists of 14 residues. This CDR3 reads CASSRGGEIYEQYF. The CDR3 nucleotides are TGTGCCAGCAGCCGGGGGGGTGAGATCTACGAGCAGTACTTC.

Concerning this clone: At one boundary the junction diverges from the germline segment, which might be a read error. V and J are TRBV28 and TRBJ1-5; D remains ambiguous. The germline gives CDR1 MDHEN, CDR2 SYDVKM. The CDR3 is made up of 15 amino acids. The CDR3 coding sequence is TGCGCCAGCAGTTTGGTGAATTGGGGCAATCAGCCCCAGCATTTT. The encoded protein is CASSLVNWGNQPQHF. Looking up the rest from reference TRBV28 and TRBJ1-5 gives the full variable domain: DVKVTQSSRYLVKRTGEKVFLECVQDMDHENMFWYRQDPGLGLRLIYFSYDVKMKEKGDIPEGYSVSREKKERFSLILESASTNQTSMYLCASSLVNWGNQPQHFGDGTRLSIL.

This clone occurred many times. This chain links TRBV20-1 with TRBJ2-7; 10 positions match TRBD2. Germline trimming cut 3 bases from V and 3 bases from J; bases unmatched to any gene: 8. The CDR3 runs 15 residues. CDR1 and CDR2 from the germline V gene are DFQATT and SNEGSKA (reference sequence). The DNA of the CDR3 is TGCAGTGCTAGCCCCTCAGCTAGCGGGGGCTACGAGCAGTACTTC. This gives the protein CSASPSASGGYEQYF.

CDR3 DNA: TGTGCCAGCAGCACCATACAGGGGAGGGGTGGGGCCAACGTCCTGACTTTC. Translated, it gives CASSTIQGRGGANVLTF. This chain connects TRBV6-1 to TRBJ2-6; D is perhaps TRBD1 or TRBD2 (7 bases each). Germline V gene lookup returns CDR1 MNHNS and CDR2 SASEGT. The V and J ends lost 6 bases and 3 bases respectively, with 18 bases between them. This CDR3 is 17 amino acids long.

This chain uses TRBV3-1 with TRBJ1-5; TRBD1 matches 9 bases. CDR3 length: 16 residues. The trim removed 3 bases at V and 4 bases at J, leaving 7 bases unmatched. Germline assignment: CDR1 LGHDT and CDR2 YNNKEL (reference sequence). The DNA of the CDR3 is TGTGCCAGCAGCCATTGGGACAGGGAGGGAAATCAGCCCCAGCATTTT. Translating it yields CASSHWDREGNQPQHF.

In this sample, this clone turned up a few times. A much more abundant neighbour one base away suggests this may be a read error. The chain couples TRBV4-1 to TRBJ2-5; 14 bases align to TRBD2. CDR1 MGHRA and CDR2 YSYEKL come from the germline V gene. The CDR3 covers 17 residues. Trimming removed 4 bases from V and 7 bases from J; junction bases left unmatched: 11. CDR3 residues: CASSPRGLAGGSGTQYF. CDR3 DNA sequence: TGCGCCAGCAGCCCGCGTGGACTAGCGGGAGGTTCGGGGACCCAGTACTTC.

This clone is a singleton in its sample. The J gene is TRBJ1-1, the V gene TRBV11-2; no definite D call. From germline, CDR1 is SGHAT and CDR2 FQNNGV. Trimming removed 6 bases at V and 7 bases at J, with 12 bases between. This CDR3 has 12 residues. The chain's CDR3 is CASSPAWDEAFF. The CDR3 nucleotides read TGTGCCAGCAGTCCGGCGTGGGATGAAGCTTTCTTT.

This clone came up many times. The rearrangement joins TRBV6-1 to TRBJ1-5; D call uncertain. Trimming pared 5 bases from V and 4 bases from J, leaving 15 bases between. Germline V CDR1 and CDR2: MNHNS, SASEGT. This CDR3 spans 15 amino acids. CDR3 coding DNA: TGTGCCAGCAGTCAACTCGGTAGAGAGAATCAGCCCCAGCATTTT. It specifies CASSQLGRENQPQHF.

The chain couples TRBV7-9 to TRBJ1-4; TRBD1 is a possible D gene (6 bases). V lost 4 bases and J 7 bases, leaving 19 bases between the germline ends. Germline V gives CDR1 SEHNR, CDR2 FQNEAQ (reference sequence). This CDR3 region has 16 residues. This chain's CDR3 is CASSYYRDPRAEKLFF. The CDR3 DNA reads TGTGCCAGCAGCTACTACAGGGATCCTCGAGCTGAAAAACTGTTTTTT.

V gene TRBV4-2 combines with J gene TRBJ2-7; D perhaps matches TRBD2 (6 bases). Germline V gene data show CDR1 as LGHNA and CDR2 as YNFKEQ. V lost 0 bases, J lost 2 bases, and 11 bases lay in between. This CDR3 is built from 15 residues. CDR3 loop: CASSQDGSQAYEQYF. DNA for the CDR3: TGTGCCAGCAGCCAAGACGGGAGCCAGGCCTACGAGCAGTACTTC.

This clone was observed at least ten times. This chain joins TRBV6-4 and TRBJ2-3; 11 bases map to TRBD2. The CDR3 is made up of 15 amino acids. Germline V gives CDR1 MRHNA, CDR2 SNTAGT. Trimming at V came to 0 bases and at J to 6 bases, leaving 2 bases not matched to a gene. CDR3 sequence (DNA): TGTGCCAGCAGTGACTCTAGCGGGGGGGCCGATACGCAGTATTTT. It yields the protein CASSDSSGGADTQYF.

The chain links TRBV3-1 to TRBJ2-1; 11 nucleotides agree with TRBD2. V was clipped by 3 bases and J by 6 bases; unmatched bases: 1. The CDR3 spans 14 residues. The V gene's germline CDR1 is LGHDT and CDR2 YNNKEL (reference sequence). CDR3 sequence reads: CASSHSGRANEQFF. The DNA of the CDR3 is TGTGCCAGCAGCCATAGCGGGAGGGCCAATGAGCAGTTCTTC.

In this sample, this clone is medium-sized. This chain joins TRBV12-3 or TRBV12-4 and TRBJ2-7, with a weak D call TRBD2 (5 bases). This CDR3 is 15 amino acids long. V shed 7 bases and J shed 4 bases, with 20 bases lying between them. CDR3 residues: CASNQGGFGLYEQYF. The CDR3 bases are TGTGCCAGCAACCAAGGAGGCTTTGGGCTATACGAGCAGTACTTC.

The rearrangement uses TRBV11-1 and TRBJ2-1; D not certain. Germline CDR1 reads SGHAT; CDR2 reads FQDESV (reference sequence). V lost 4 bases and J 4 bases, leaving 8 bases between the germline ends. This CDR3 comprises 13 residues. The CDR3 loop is CASSSVVYNEQFF. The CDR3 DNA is TGTGCCAGCAGCTCGGTAGTATACAATGAGCAGTTCTTC.

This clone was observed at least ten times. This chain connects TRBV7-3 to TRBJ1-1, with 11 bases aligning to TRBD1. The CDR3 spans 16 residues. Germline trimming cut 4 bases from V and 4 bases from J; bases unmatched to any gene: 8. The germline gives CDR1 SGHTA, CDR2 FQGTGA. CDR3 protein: CASSSQPGQGVTEAFF. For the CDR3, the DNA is TGTGCCAGCAGCTCACAACCGGGACAGGGGGTCACTGAAGCTTTCTTT.

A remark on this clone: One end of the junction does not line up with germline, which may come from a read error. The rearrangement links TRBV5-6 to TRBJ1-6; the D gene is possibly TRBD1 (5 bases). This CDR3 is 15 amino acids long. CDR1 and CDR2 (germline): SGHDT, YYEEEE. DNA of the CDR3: TGTGCCATCAGCCTGGCCTGGGGGTCAGATTCACCCCTCCACTTT. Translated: CAISLAWGSDSPLHF.